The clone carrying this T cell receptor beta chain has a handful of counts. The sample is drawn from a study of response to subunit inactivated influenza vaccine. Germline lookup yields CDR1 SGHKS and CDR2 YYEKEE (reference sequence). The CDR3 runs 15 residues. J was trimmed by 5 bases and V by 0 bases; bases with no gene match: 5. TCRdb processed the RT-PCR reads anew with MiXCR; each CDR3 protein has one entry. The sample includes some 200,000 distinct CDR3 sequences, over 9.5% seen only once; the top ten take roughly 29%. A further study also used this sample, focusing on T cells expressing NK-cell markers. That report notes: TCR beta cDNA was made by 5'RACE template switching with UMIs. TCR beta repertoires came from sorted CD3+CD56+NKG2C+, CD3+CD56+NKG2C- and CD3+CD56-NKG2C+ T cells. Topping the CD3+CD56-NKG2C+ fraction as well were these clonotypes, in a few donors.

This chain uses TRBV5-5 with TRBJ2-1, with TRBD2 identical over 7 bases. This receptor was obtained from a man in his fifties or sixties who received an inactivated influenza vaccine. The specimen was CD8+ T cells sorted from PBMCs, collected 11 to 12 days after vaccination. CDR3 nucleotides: TGTGCCAGCAGCTTGGGGGGGGGGACCCACAATGAGCAGTTCTTC. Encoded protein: CASSLGGGTHNEQFF.